The 29 T cell receptor beta chains in this list originate from one sample, sequenced in a study of cytomegalovirus exposure and HLA in healthy donors. The PCR contained 60 Vbeta and 13 Jbeta primers. TCRdb's copy holds only in-frame clones and misses some; the assay was immunoSEQ multiplex PCR. The sample records 190,000 or so clones, roughly three quarters being singletons. Specimen: PBMCs. Source of these receptors: a male donor in good health and CMV-seropositive.

V is TRBV4-3 and J is TRBJ1-6, with no clear D. Germline V CDR1 and CDR2: LGHNA, YSLEER. Deletions cut 3 bases from V and 3 bases from J, with 21 bases between. The CDR3 covers 19 residues. CDR3 sequence: CASSQNAPTATYYNSPLHF. In nucleotides, the CDR3 is TGCGCCAGCAGCCAGAATGCCCCAACAGCAACATACTATAATTCACCCCTCCACTTT.

The chain couples TRBV7-9 to TRBJ1-2, with D possibly matching TRBD1 (5 bases). This CDR3 has 13 amino acids. Germline V CDR1 and CDR2: SEHNR, FQNEAQ (reference sequence). The V and J ends lost 3 bases and 5 bases respectively, with 10 bases between them. The CDR3 nucleotides are TGTGCCAGCAGCTTTCGGGGGATGTATGGCTACACCTTC. Protein sequence: CASSFRGMYGYTF.

This clone was seen a few times. The V and J genes are TRBV2 and TRBJ2-7; D uncertain. Trimming removed 6 bases at V and 5 bases at J, with 8 bases between. The germline V gene encodes CDR1 SNHLY and CDR2 FYNNEI. The CDR3 extends over 11 amino acids. CDR3 loop: CASRLSNEQYF. In DNA, the CDR3 is TGTGCCAGCAGGCTTAGCAACGAGCAGTACTTC.

The genes are TRBV4-2 and TRBJ1-5; D call uncertain. Trimming stripped 0 bases from V and 4 bases from J, with 7 bases between. Germline V gene data show CDR1 as LGHNA and CDR2 as YNFKEQ. The CDR3 contains 14 residues. The CDR3 DNA follows: TGTGCCAGCAGCCAAGATTGGCAAAATCAGCCCCAGCATTTT. The encoded protein is CASSQDWQNQPQHF.

The J gene is TRBJ1-2, the V gene TRBV6-6; no firm D call. CDR1 and CDR2 from the germline V gene are MNHNY and SVGAGI (reference sequence). This CDR3 is built from 11 residues. Deletions cut 8 bases from V and 8 bases from J, with 12 bases between. The DNA for the CDR3 is TGTGCCAGCTCTTTGGCGGTCGGCTACACCTTC. Protein: CASSLAVGYTF.

The V call is TRBV4-3, the J call TRBJ2-3; 9 bases are shared with TRBD1. CDR3 size: 16 residues. Looked up from germline, CDR1 is LGHNA and CDR2 is YSLEER. V was pared by 3 bases and J by 7 bases, with 11 bases of the junction left unmatched. Written as DNA, the CDR3 is TGCGCCAGCAGCCAGGGCGGGACAGGGTTAAGGAATACGCAGTATTTT. Translated, it gives CASSQGGTGLRNTQYF.

The rearrangement links TRBV14 to TRBJ1-1; D is uncertain. This CDR3 region has 14 residues. Germline assignment: CDR1 SGHDN and CDR2 FVKESK. V was trimmed by 1 base and J by 1 base, leaving 7 bases between them. In DNA form, the CDR3 reads TGTGCCAGCAGCCAAGCACTCGCGAACACTGAAGCTTTCTTT. As protein: CASSQALANTEAFF.

The chain joins TRBV5-1 to TRBJ1-3; weak D call: TRBD1 (6 bases). The length of the CDR3 is 15 residues. Germline-derived CDR1 and CDR2 are SGHRS and YFSETQ. The V end was cut by 0 bases, the J end by 0 bases, with 7 bases between. CDR3 DNA sequence: TGCGCCAGCAGCTTGGTGACAGGCTCTGGAAACACCATATATTTT. Protein: CASSLVTGSGNTIYF.

The genes are TRBV28 and TRBJ2-5; D is unresolved. This CDR3 is built from 13 residues. Germline values: CDR1 MDHEN, CDR2 SYDVKM. Trimming removed 6 bases at V and 5 bases at J, with 13 bases between. Here the CDR3 DNA reads TGTGCCAGCAGAGTGGCAGGTGCGGAGACCCAGTACTTC. Encoded protein: CASRVAGAETQYF.

This chain connects TRBV28 to TRBJ2-5; tentatively, D is TRBD1 (5 bases). The CDR3 spans 15 residues. Looked up from germline, CDR1 is MDHEN and CDR2 is SYDVKM. Trimming shortened V by 6 bases and J by 1 base, and 15 bases separated the two germline ends. The CDR3 loop is CASSLRRQGQETQYF. The CDR3 DNA is TGTGCCAGCAGCCTCCGGCGCCAGGGCCAAGAGACCCAGTACTTC. Based on the CDR3 plus reference TRBV28 and TRBJ2-5, the full variable domain is DVKVTQSSRYLVKRTGEKVFLECVQDMDHENMFWYRQDPGLGLRLIYFSYDVKMKEKGDIPEGYSVSREKKERFSLILESASTNQTSMYLCASSLRRQGQETQYFGPGTRLLVL.

The rearrangement joins TRBV27 to TRBJ1-2; D perhaps matches TRBD1 (5 bases). The CDR3 is 15 residues long. CDR1 MNHEY and CDR2 SMNVEV come from the germline V gene (reference sequence). Trimming cost V 4 bases and J 8 bases, with 20 bases left between them. For the CDR3, the DNA is TGTGCCAGCAGTTCCCGGTCAGGACACCCCCGGGGCTACACCTTC. It codes for CASSSRSGHPRGYTF.

The rearrangement links TRBV9 to TRBJ2-5; TRBD1 might be the D (6 bases). The V and J ends lost 6 bases and 5 bases respectively, with 14 bases between them. Germline-derived CDR1 and CDR2 are SGDLS and YYNGEE. The CDR3 totals 13 residues. In DNA, the CDR3 is TGTGCCAGCAATCAGGGGCTGGGGGAGACCCAGTACTTC. This codes for CASNQGLGETQYF.

The gene calls are TRBV6-5 and TRBJ1-1; no clear D gene. The CDR3 is 15 residues long. Germline V lookup: CDR1 MNHEY, CDR2 SVGAGI. The V and J ends lost 6 bases and 1 base respectively, with 15 bases between them. The CDR3 region is CASSRTRLGNTEAFF. The CDR3 bases are TGTGCCAGCAGCCGCACCCGCCTAGGGAACACTGAAGCTTTCTTT.

CDR3 sequence reads: CASSLRVPREAFF. DNA for the CDR3: TGTGCCAGCAGCCTCCGGGTCCCCCGGGAAGCTTTCTTT. The chain combines TRBV7-2 with TRBJ1-1; D unclear. The V end lost 5 bases, the J end lost 8 bases, and 15 bases lay between the germline ends. Germline V CDR1 and CDR2: SGHTA, FQGNSA. This CDR3 is built from 13 residues. Full variable domain (remainder filled in from reference TRBV7-2 and TRBJ1-1): GAGVSQSPSNKVTEKGKDVELRCDPISGHTALYWYRQSLGQGLEFLIYFQGNSAPDKSGLPSDRFSAERTGGSVSTLTIQRTQQEDSAVYLCASSLRVPREAFFGQGTRLTVV.

The chain is built from TRBV7-2 and TRBJ2-7; 13 positions agree with TRBD2. Germline CDR1 SGHTA, CDR2 FQGNSA. The V and J ends lost 5 bases and 6 bases, in that order; junction bases with no gene match: 10. The CDR3 has 16 residues. The CDR3 here is CASSTTSGGTRAEQYF. DNA for the CDR3: TGTGCCAGCAGCACGACTAGCGGGGGGACCAGGGCCGAGCAGTACTTC.

This clone was counted a single time. The chain employs TRBV6-6 and TRBJ2-7, with 9 bases matching TRBD1. V shed 2 bases, J shed 2 bases, and the junction held 4 bases outside the gene matches. Germline-derived CDR1 and CDR2 are MNHNY and SVGAGI (reference sequence). CDR3 size: 15 residues. The CDR3 loop is CASSYRTGVTYEQYF. The DNA of the CDR3 is TGTGCCAGCAGTTACCGGACAGGGGTGACCTACGAGCAGTACTTC.

The chain uses TRBV2 and TRBJ2-7; D is possibly TRBD2 (6 bases). The CDR3 covers 12 residues. From germline, CDR1 is SNHLY and CDR2 FYNNEI. V shed 7 bases and J shed 6 bases, with 13 bases lying between them. This CDR3 reads CASTPGVREQYF. Written as DNA, the CDR3 is TGTGCCAGCACCCCGGGGGTGCGCGAGCAGTACTTC.

V is TRBV7-9 and J is TRBJ1-1; the D gene is possibly TRBD1 (6 bases). Looked up from germline, CDR1 is SEHNR and CDR2 is FQNEAQ (reference sequence). V was cut by 5 bases and J by 4 bases, with 14 bases left in between. CDR3 length equals 14 residues. The CDR3 region is CASSPGEFGTEAFF. The CDR3 DNA reads as TGTGCCAGCAGCCCAGGGGAGTTTGGCACTGAAGCTTTCTTT.

CDR3 sequence (DNA): TGTGCCAGCAGCGTGGAAACAGGGGGCGAGTCCTATGGCTACACCTTC. Translation: CASSVETGGESYGYTF. The chain combines TRBV9 with TRBJ1-2; 9 positions match TRBD1. Per germline, CDR1 SGDLS and CDR2 YYNGEE. The CDR3 length is 16 residues. V gave up 2 bases and J gave up 4 bases; unmatched junction bases: 9.

This chain joins TRBV9 and TRBJ2-3, with D maybe TRBD2 (5 bases). CDR1 is SGDLS, CDR2 YYNGEE, per germline. The CDR3 length is 14 residues. V lost 4 bases to trimming and J lost 2 bases, with 11 bases between them. This chain's CDR3 is CASSPPLVTDTQYF. CDR3 nucleotides: TGTGCCAGCAGCCCACCACTAGTCACAGATACGCAGTATTTT.

The chain combines TRBV7-2 with TRBJ2-1; 10 positions agree with TRBD2. V lost 4 bases, J lost 6 bases, and 9 bases stayed unmatched. The CDR3 runs 16 residues. CDR1 is SGHTA and CDR2 is FQGNSA in the germline V gene. The CDR3 DNA is TGTGCCAGCAGCTCACCGGGACTAGCGACGATCAATGAGCAGTTCTTC. It is translated as CASSSPGLATINEQFF.

This chain connects TRBV7-2 to TRBJ2-1; maybe TRBD1 (5 bases). The CDR3 extends over 17 amino acids. Germline V gives CDR1 SGHTA, CDR2 FQGNSA. V was pared by 1 base and J by 2 bases, with 15 bases between. In DNA, the CDR3 is TGTGCCAGCAGCTTAGGAAGGGGCGGATTTACCTACAATGAGCAGTTCTTC. Translated, it gives CASSLGRGGFTYNEQFF.

This clone was recorded a few times. V and J are TRBV9 and TRBJ2-3; TRBD2 aligns across 9 bases. The CDR3 consists of 16 residues. V was clipped by 0 bases and J by 4 bases; unmatched bases: 6. Germline values: CDR1 SGDLS, CDR2 YYNGEE. The CDR3 loop is CASSVVPSGKADTQYF. The CDR3 DNA reads as TGTGCCAGCAGCGTAGTTCCTAGCGGGAAAGCAGATACGCAGTATTTT. The whole variable domain, remainder taken from reference TRBV9 and TRBJ2-3, is DSGVTQTPKHLITATGQRVTLRCSPRSGDLSVYWYQQSLDQGLQFLIQYYNGEERAKGNILERFSAQQFPDLHSELNLSSLELGDSALYFCASSVVPSGKADTQYFGPGTRLTVL.

The chain uses TRBV5-1 and TRBJ2-1; 9 positions agree with TRBD2. Looked up from germline, CDR1 is SGHRS and CDR2 is YFSETQ. There are 14 residues in the CDR3. The V gene end was trimmed by 0 bases and the J gene end by 9 bases; junction bases not matched to a gene: 4. CDR3 region: CASSLGREGVEQFF. The CDR3 nucleotides are TGCGCCAGCAGCTTGGGGCGGGAGGGAGTTGAGCAGTTCTTC.

V and J are TRBV19 and TRBJ2-2; 8 positions match TRBD1. J lost 3 bases, V lost 5 bases, and 8 bases had no gene match. Germline V gene lookup returns CDR1 LNHDA and CDR2 SQIVND (reference sequence). The CDR3 spans 16 residues. The CDR3 DNA follows: TGTGCCAGTAGTGCAGGGGGCAGGGGATACACCGGGGAGCTGTTTTTT. The encoded protein is CASSAGGRGYTGELFF.

For this clone: Germline is not matched at one junction end, which may reflect a read error. J is TRBJ1-1 and V is TRBV7-2; no reliable D call. The CDR3 contains 12 residues. CDR1 and CDR2 from the germline V gene are SGHTA and FQGNSA. The CDR3 DNA is TGTGCCAGCAGCTTAAATGGTGGGCCGGTGGGTTTT. The encoded protein is CASSLNGGPVGF.

This chain joins TRBV5-1 and TRBJ1-3; 7 positions agree with TRBD1. Unmatched junction bases numbered 10, after V lost 0 bases and J lost 4 bases. CDR3 length: 17 amino acids. In germline, CDR1 is SGHRS, CDR2 YFSETQ. The CDR3 nucleotides are TGCGCCAGCAGCTTGGGGGGCTCGACAGGGACCGGAAACACCATATATTTT. Translated: CASSLGGSTGTGNTIYF.

This clone was seen a few times. This chain links TRBV18 with TRBJ2-3; 11 bases align to TRBD2. This CDR3 is built from 17 residues. In germline, CDR1 is KGHSH, CDR2 LQKENI. V lost 4 bases, J lost 2 bases, and 8 bases stayed unmatched. The CDR3 protein is CASSRRASGGITDTQYF. As DNA, the CDR3 is TGTGCCAGCTCACGGAGGGCTAGCGGGGGGATCACAGATACGCAGTATTTT.

This clone is a singleton in its sample. The J gene is TRBJ2-1, the V gene TRBV7-2; no reliable D call. The CDR3 loop spans 14 amino acids. V was clipped by 5 bases and J by 7 bases, with 15 bases between them. Germline values: CDR1 SGHTA, CDR2 FQGNSA. The CDR3 DNA reads TGTGCCAGCAGCCCCCAAGCGTATACGAATGAGCAGTTCTTC. Protein sequence: CASSPQAYTNEQFF.